This T cell receptor beta chain came from a study of shared clonotypes between healthy human individuals (dated by TCRdb to 2018 to 2020). Study-level background: A couple of women and three men aged 18 to 49 years were included in the cohort. For each donor, three plates each were used for CD4 naive and CD4 memory, two plates were used for CD8 naive, and one plate was used for CD8 memory. To estimate repertoire size and how much clonotypes are shared between individuals, the study performed deep sequencing of blood TCR repertoires from 4 to 6 healthy adults. Libraries were prepared and TCR repertoires were sequenced by different laboratories using diverse techniques, in order to increase sequencing depth and limit assay-specific biases. Each donor's leukapheresis produced roughly between roughly 0.85 and 10 billion PBMCs. Points the paper makes about the study in general: Incomplete sequencing was indicated by rarefaction of sorted-subset datasets, despite the large sequencing depth. Pairwise subsampling led to the expectation that sequencing depth would affect the degree of clonotype sharing among donors. Compared with non-shared clonotypes, the clonotypes found in all four sorted-subset donors had higher generation probabilities. Because the study included only a small number of donors, the genetic and exposure-history diversity represented was limited. Sharing across several donors was observed for around 5% of naive CD4, about 3.2% of naive CD8, over 2% of memory CD4, and around 0.42% of memory CD8 clonotypes. Sampling was restricted to blood, and TCR repertoires in tissue are likely to differ from TCR repertoires in blood. Naive subsets generally had larger estimated clonotype richness than memory subsets did.

The donors were healthy, HIV-negative adults with no recently reported acute infections or vaccinations. Only Caucasian adults living in Nashville, Tennessee, USA were represented among the donors. CD4+ T cells were enriched by magnetic negative selection; naive cells were then positively selected on CD45RA, and the negative fraction formed the memory subset. Blood was collected by leukapheresis, and PBMCs were isolated by Ficoll-Histopaque density gradient centrifugation and then cryopreserved in liquid nitrogen vapor phase. Analytical flow cytometry was used to check the purity and quantity of each magnetically sorted T cell population. Each sorted fraction had its genomic DNA isolated and then quantified by UV absorbance on a Nanodrop 2000c. Using the deep immunoSEQ assay, multiplex PCR amplified TCR CDR3 regions from genomic DNA. Extracted genomic DNA from each cell subset was spread evenly across all wells of several immunoSEQ 96-well plates, with each plate serving as a replicate. Each replicate PCR for sorted subsets received approximately 220 ng genomic DNA, equal to about 30,000 T cell genomes. The purified libraries were quantified using a Qubit 3.0 fluorometer, sized with a Bioanalyzer 2100, and then quantified again using the KAPA Library Quantification kit. Every immunoSEQ 96-well plate was sequenced on a separate single-read 150-cycle Illumina NextSeq 550 flow cell. The authors' pipeline ran thus. Because only junctional sequences without quality scores were contained in the immunoSEQ output, filtering matching that applied to full-length reads could not be performed. Sequences were annotated with PyIR, a Python wrapper for IgBLAST v1.9, and V/J genes and CDR3 were assigned using IMGT germline references. Reads with weak V/J assignments (E-value above 1e-6), missing CDR3, stop codons, out-of-frame junctions, or ambiguous translated residues were removed. V3J clonotypes were defined as sequences sharing an identical inferred V gene, J gene, and CDR3 amino acid sequence. To compute the percentage overlap between repertoires, the number of shared unique clonotypes was divided by the size of the smaller repertoire. Richness of each repertoire was evaluated using RTK rarefaction, the Chao1 estimator, and Recon v2.1 estimates of unobserved clonotypes. Generation probabilities were computed with OLGA for all TCRbeta clonotypes obtained by the gDNA method from several donors. TCRdb stores this immuneACCESS table with in-frame sequences only. Part of the clones is absent; in the studies checked, under half of the shortfall reflects unresolved V genes, and no reason is known for the rest. V and J calls and clone size are those listed in that table; D and trimming were worked out from the DNA. The sample table shows roughly 650,000 clones, and roughly 97% are seen once. The top ten constitute roughly 0.05% of the sample.

For this clone: Its specific antigen is unknown. Base qualities are not recorded, but no much larger clone differs from it by a single base.

The CDR3, from cysteine to phenylalanine, totals 15 residues. CDR3 DNA is the only sequence kept; it has 45 bases, read in frame from the first base. V was cut back by 7 bases and J by 0 bases, leaving a gap of 15 bases between them. From a lookup of the germline V gene (reference sequence), CDR1 and CDR2 are LNHDA and SQIVND. This sequence uses TRBV19 and TRBJ1-1; TRBD1 could be the D gene, as 6 bases match. The sequence derives from a woman in her twenties or thirties in good health. The sequenced sample was naive CD4+ T cells sorted from blood. In the paper's terms, the cell subset or site label means: CD45RA+ positively selected. CDR3 reads: CASTNVGGVNTEAFF. The nucleotide sequence reads TGTGCCAGTACTAACGTAGGGGGTGTGAACACTGAAGCTTTCTTT. The CDR3 plus the reference TRBV19 and TRBJ1-1 genes for the other parts give the full variable domain: DGGITQSPKYLFRKEGQNVTLSCEQNLNHDAMYWYRQDPGQGLRLIYYSQIVNDFQKGDIAEGYSVSREKKESFPLTVTSAQKNPTAFYLCASTNVGGVNTEAFFGQGTRLTVV.